This T cell receptor (beta chain) stems from a study of T-cell memory formation after mild COVID-19. At least ten counts were recorded for this clonotype. Its antigen is not identified. Germline V CDR1 and CDR2: LGHDT, YNNKEL (reference sequence). The CDR3 covers 15 residues. V lost 2 bases and J 0 bases, leaving 11 bases between the germline ends. TCRdb ran MiXCR on the 5' RACE reads and lists one entry per CDR3 protein. The table includes about 190,000 distinct CDR3 sequences, about a sixth detected once. Whole-study results and caveats: There was a balanced CD4/CD8 profile in clones contracting day 15 to 85, and later expanders leaned CD4+. Some SARS-CoV-2-responding clones were already detected in memory before infection.

This chain connects TRBV3-1 to TRBJ2-7, with unresolved D. The TCR comes from an adult woman who had mild COVID-19 (a few samples of this study predate the infection). Cell type and time point are not known. Sequences were obtained from PBMCs or a T cell subset sorted from them (not recorded which). CDR3 sequence: CASSQNVRFSYEQYF. The CDR3 DNA reads TGTGCCAGCAGCCAAAACGTGCGGTTCTCCTACGAGCAGTACTTC.